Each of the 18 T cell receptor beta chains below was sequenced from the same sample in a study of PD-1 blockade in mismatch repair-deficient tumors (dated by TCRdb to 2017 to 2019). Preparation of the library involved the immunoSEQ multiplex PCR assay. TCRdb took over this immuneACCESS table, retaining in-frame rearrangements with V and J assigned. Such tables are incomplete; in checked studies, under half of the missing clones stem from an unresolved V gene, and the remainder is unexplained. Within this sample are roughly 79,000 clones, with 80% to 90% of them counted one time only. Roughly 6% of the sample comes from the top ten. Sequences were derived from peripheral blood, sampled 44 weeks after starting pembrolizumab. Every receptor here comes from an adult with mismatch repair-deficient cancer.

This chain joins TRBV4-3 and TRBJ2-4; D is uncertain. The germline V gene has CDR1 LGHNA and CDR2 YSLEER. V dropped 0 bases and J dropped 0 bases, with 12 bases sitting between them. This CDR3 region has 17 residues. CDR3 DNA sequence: TGCGCCAGCAGCCAAGATAGGTCCCAGATAGCCAAAAACATTCAGTACTTC. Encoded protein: CASSQDRSQIAKNIQYF.

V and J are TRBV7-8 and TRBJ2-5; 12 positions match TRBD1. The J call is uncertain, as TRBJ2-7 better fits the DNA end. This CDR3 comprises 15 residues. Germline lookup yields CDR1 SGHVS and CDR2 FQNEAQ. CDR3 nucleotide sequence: TGTGCCAGCAGCTTAGCGGGGGACAGGGGGCACGAGCAGTACTTC. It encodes CASSLAGDRGHEQYF.

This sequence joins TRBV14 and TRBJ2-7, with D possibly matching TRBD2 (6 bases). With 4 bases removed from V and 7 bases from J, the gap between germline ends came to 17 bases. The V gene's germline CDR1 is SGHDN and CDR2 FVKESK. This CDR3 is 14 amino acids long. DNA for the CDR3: TGTGCCAGCAGCCCCGGCGGGACCGGTTGGGAGCAGTACTTC. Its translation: CASSPGGTGWEQYF.

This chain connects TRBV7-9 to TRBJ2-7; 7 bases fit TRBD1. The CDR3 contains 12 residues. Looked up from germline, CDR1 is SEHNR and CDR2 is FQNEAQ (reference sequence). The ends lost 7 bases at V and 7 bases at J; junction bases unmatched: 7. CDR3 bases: TGTGCCAGCAACTCCCAGGGGGTTGAGCAGTACTTC. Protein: CASNSQGVEQYF.

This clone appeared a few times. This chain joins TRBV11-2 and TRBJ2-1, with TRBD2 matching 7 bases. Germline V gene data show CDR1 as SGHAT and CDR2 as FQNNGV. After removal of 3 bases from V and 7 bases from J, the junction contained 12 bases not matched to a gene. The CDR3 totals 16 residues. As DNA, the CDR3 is TGTGCCAGCAGCTTCTGGGGGAGGGAGGGCCGAAATGAGCAGTTCTTC. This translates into CASSFWGREGRNEQFF.

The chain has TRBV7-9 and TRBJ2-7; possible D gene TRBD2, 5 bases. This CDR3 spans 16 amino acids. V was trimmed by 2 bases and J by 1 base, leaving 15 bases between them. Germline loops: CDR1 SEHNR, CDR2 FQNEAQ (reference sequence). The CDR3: CASSLSPQWTSYEQYF. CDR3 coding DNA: TGTGCCAGCAGCTTATCCCCACAGTGGACTTCCTACGAGCAGTACTTC.

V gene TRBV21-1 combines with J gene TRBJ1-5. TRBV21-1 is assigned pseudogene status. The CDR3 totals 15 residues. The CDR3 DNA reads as TGTGCCAGCAGCAAATGCCGGGGCCAGAATCAGCCCCAGCATTTT. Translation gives CASSKCRGQNQPQHF.

CDR3 DNA: TGTGCCAGTAGTTCGACAGGGGCTAACTATGGCTACACCTTC. This encodes CASSSTGANYGYTF. The V gene is TRBV19, the J gene TRBJ1-2, with TRBD1 identical over 8 bases. Trimming removed 5 bases from V and 0 bases from J; junction bases left unmatched: 2. The CDR3 loop spans 14 amino acids. The germline V gene has CDR1 LNHDA and CDR2 SQIVND (reference sequence).

The CDR3 DNA reads as TGTGCCAGCAGCCGCGGGGGTAGCCGCAACACAGATACGCAGTATTTT. Translating it yields CASSRGGSRNTDTQYF. The chain couples TRBV7-6 to TRBJ2-3; 7 bases fit TRBD2. Unmatched junction bases numbered 10, after V lost 5 bases and J lost 2 bases. Germline loops: CDR1 SGHVS, CDR2 FNYEAQ. The CDR3 loop spans 16 amino acids.

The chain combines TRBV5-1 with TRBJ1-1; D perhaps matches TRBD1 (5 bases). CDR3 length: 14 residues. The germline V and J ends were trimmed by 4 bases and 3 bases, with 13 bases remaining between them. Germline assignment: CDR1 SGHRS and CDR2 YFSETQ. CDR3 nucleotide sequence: TGCGCCAGCAGCCCAGGGTCCGGGGACACTGAAGCTTTCTTT. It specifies CASSPGSGDTEAFF. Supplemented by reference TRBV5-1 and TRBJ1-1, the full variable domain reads KAGVTQTPRYLIKTRGQQVTLSCSPISGHRSVSWYQQTPGQGLQFLFEYFSETQRNKGNFPGRFSGRQFSNSRSEMNVSTLELGDSALYLCASSPGSGDTEAFFGQGTRLTVV.

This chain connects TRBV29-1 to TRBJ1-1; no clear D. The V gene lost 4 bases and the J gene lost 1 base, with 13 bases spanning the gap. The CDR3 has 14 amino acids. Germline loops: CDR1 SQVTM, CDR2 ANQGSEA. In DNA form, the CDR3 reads TGCAGCGTTGCTCACTTGAACTCGAACACTGAAGCTTTCTTT. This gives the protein CSVAHLNSNTEAFF. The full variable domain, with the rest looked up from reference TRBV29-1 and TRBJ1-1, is SAVISQKPSRDICQRGTSLTIQCQVDSQVTMMFWYRQQPGQSLTLIATANQGSEATYESGFVIDKFPISRPNLTFSTLTVSNMSPEDSSIYLCSVAHLNSNTEAFFGQGTRLTVV.

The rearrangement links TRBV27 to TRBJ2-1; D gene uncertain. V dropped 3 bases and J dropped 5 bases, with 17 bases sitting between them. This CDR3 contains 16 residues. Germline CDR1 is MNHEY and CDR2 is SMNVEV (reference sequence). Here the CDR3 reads CASSFSPGPSHNEQFF. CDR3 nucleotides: TGTGCCAGCAGTTTCTCTCCGGGCCCTTCCCACAATGAGCAGTTCTTC.

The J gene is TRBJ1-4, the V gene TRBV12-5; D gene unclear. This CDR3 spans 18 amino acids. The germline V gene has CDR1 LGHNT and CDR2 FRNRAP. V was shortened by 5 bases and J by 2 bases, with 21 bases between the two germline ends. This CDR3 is CASGNRLPLGNTNEKLFF. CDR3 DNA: TGTGCTAGTGGTAACCGACTCCCCCTAGGGAATACTAATGAAAAACTGTTTTTT.

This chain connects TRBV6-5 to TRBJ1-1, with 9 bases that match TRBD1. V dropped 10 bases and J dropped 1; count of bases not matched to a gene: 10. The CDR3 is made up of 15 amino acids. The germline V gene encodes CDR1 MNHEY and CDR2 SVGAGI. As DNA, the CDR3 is TGTGCCATCGGAGACAGGGGGGGATCGAACACTGAAGCTTTCTTT. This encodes CAIGDRGGSNTEAFF.

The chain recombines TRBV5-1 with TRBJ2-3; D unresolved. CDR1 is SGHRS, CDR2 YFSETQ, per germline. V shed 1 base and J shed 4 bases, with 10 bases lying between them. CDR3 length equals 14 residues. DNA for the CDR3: TGCGCCAGCAGCTTGATGGACGTCTCAGATACGCAGTATTTT. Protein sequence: CASSLMDVSDTQYF.

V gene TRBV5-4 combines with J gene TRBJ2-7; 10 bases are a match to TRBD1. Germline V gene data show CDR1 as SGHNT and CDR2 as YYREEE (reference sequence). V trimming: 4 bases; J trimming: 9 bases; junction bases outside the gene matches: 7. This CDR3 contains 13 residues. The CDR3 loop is CASSRTGGSGQYF. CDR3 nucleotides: TGTGCCAGCAGCCGGACAGGGGGGAGTGGGCAGTACTTC.

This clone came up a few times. CDR3 nucleotide sequence: TGTGCCAGCAGTTCGGCCAGTTTTGGGATGAACACTGAAGCTTTCTTT. As protein: CASSSASFGMNTEAFF. This chain connects TRBV6-6 to TRBJ1-1, with D unclear. Germline CDR1 reads MNHNY; CDR2 reads SVGAGI (reference sequence). CDR3 length equals 16 residues. V was clipped by 4 bases and J by 0 bases, with 15 bases between them.

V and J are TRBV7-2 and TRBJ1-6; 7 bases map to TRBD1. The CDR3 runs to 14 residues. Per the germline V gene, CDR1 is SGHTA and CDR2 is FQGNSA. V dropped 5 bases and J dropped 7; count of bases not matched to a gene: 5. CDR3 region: CASSPGTENSPLHF. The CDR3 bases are TGTGCCAGCAGCCCCGGGACAGAGAATTCACCCCTCCACTTT.